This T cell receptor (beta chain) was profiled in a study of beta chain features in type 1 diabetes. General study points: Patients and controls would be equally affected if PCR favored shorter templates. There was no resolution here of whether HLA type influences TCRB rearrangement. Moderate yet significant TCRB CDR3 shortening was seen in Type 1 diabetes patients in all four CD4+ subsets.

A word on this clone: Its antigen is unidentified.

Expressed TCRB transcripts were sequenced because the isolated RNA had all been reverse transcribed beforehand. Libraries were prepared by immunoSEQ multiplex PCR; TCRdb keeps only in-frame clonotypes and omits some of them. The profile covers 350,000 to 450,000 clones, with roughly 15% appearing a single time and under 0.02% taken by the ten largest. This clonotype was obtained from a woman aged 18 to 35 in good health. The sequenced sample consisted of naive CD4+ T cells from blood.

CDR3 nucleotides: TGTGCCGCAGCGGCTAGCGGGATCCAAGAGACCCAGTACTTC. It translates to CAAAASGIQETQYF. The chain is built from TRBV28 and TRBJ2-5; TRBD2 matches at 9 bases. J gave up 1 base and V 11 bases, and 8 bases lay outside the gene matches. This CDR3 has 14 amino acids. Germline V lookup: CDR1 MDHEN, CDR2 SYDVKM.